This T cell receptor (beta chain) was captured by sequencing in a study of vaccination and CD4 T cells after COVID-19. Study as a whole: Stimulation of the cells used overlapping spike peptide pools from SARS-CoV-2 and from the common cold coronaviruses HCoV-NL63, HCoV-OC43 and HCoV-229E.

J lost 9 bases, V lost 7 bases, and 18 bases had no gene match. Germline V CDR1 and CDR2: MNHEY, SVGEGT. The CDR3 has 16 amino acids. Specified treatment: roughly 11-day PBMC culture with coronavirus spike peptide pools or control peptides (ViraFEST assay). The ViraFEST method relied on peptide pools to expand antigen-specific T cells, followed by TCR sequencing. Remarks on this clonotype: The antigen remains undetermined.

Sequencing of the DNA from cultured CD4+ T cells was carried out with the Oncomine TCR Beta short-read assay. Genomic DNA was isolated from CD4+ T cells that had been cultured. TCRdb reanalysed the PCR reads using MiXCR and keeps one entry per CDR3 protein. This table has about 10,000 distinct CDR3 sequences, roughly 70% appearing once. Study observations and caveats: Within the convalescent patients, a median about 89% of the SARS-CoV-2-reactive clones were ones that appeared only post-vaccination.

The rearrangement joins TRBV6-2 or TRBV6-3 to TRBJ2-1; 7 bases are a match to TRBD1. Source material: CD4+ T cells from blood, cultured in vitro. The source is a human donor who had recovered from COVID-19. CDR3 region: CASNPTGFGYRFEQFF. CDR3 DNA sequence: TGTGCCAGCAACCCGACAGGGTTCGGGTATAGGTTTGAGCAGTTCTTC.